The 19 T cell receptor beta chains presented below share a single source sample, sequenced in a study of early T cells in non-severe SARS-CoV-2 infection. Each CDR3 protein gets one entry after TCRdb re-called the 5' RACE reads with MiXCR. The sample has over 30,000 distinct CDR3 sequences, more than 5% seen once. Sample: whole blood. All receptors derive from an adult who was a healthcare worker with PCR-confirmed SARS-CoV-2 infection or an uninfected control (not recorded which).

Note on this clonotype: Being one base from a much bigger clone, this may be a read error. The CDR3 DNA sequence: TGTGCCAGCAGCTTAACAGGGATCAATGAAGCTTTCTTT. Protein: CASSLTGINEAFF. This rearrangement joins TRBV7-8 to TRBJ1-1, with a possible D match to TRBD1 (6 bases). This CDR3 contains 13 residues. Germline V gives CDR1 SGHVS, CDR2 FQNEAQ. Trimming took off 2 bases at V and 7 bases at J, with 11 bases between the two ends.

The sample holds many counts of this clonotype. V is TRBV30 and J is TRBJ2-7; the D call may be TRBD1 or TRBD2 (5 bases each). The CDR3 runs to 13 residues. The V gene's germline CDR1 is GTSNPN and CDR2 SVGIG (reference sequence). V lost 5 bases, J lost 0 bases, and 11 bases lay in between. The CDR3 DNA reads TGTGCCTGGGCCCCAGGGAGCTCCTACGAGCAGTACTTC. As protein: CAWAPGSSYEQYF.

This clonotype was seen ten or more times. The chain links TRBV28 to TRBJ2-3; 11 bases line up with TRBD1. Looked up from germline, CDR1 is MDHEN and CDR2 is SYDVKM. CDR3 length equals 17 residues. Trimming at V came to 6 bases and at J to 3 bases, leaving 11 bases not matched to a gene. CDR3 in DNA: TGTGCCAGCAGCCCCAATGGACAGGGGGCTAGAACAGATACGCAGTATTTT. Its translation is CASSPNGQGARTDTQYF.

This clonotype was found a few times. The V and J genes are TRBV3-1 and TRBJ2-1; no reliable D call. Deletions cut 0 bases from V and 7 bases from J, with 13 bases between. CDR1 is LGHDT and CDR2 is YNNKEL in the germline V gene (reference sequence). The length of the CDR3 is 15 residues. CDR3 nucleotide sequence: TGTGCCAGCAGCCAAGATCTCACACCCAGGAATGAGCAGTTCTTC. It codes for CASSQDLTPRNEQFF.

This clonotype has a count of ten or more. The chain combines TRBV27 with TRBJ2-7; D may correspond to TRBD1 or TRBD2 (5 bases each). Between the trimmed V and J ends, which lost 0 bases and 3 bases, there was a span of 12 bases. The germline gives CDR1 MNHEY, CDR2 SMNVEV (reference sequence). This CDR3 has 15 residues. The CDR3 spells CASSLSRDPFYEQYF. The CDR3 nucleotides are TGTGCCAGCAGTTTATCGAGGGACCCCTTCTACGAGCAGTACTTC.

In this sample, this clonotype turned up many times. CDR3 DNA sequence: TGTGCCACCAGTGATGAAAGCTCGAACACCGGGGAGCTGTTTTTT. Residues: CATSDESSNTGELFF. The V call is TRBV24-1, the J call TRBJ2-2; D uncertain. The CDR3 totals 15 residues. Germline loops: CDR1 KGHDR, CDR2 SFDVKD. The V end was cut by 3 bases, the J end by 0 bases, with 7 bases between.

This clonotype has at least ten counts. This sequence joins TRBV5-1 and TRBJ1-2; TRBD1 aligns across 9 bases. V shed 4 bases and J 3 bases; nucleotides not matched to a gene: 7. CDR1 SGHRS and CDR2 YFSETQ come from the germline V gene. This CDR3 is built from 15 residues. CDR3 region: CASSVGQGTDYGYTF. CDR3 bases: TGCGCCAGCAGCGTCGGACAGGGGACTGACTATGGCTACACCTTC.

This clonotype was seen once. This rearrangement joins TRBV7-9 to TRBJ2-5; D uncertain. V was cut by 6 bases and J by 0 bases, with 14 bases left in between. Germline loops: CDR1 SEHNR, CDR2 FQNEAQ (reference sequence). The CDR3 is made up of 15 amino acids. This CDR3 is CASRPPPRYQETQYF. As DNA, the CDR3 is TGTGCCAGCAGGCCCCCCCCGCGGTACCAAGAGACCCAGTACTTC.

There are many counts of this clonotype. The chain combines TRBV9 with TRBJ1-6; D perhaps matches TRBD1 (5 bases). Germline values: CDR1 SGDLS, CDR2 YYNGEE. The CDR3 is made up of 14 amino acids. Trimming removed 0 bases from V and 10 bases from J, with 11 bases in between. The CDR3 DNA is TGTGCCAGCAGCGTAGAGGGACTTCGGTCACCCCTCCACTTT. Protein product: CASSVEGLRSPLHF. Full variable domain (missing parts from reference TRBV9 and TRBJ1-6): DSGVTQTPKHLITATGQRVTLRCSPRSGDLSVYWYQQSLDQGLQFLIQYYNGEERAKGNILERFSAQQFPDLHSELNLSSLELGDSALYFCASSVEGLRSPLHFGNGTRLTVT.

In its sample, this clonotype was seen many times. The chain is built from TRBV29-1 and TRBJ1-5, with D possibly being TRBD1 (5 bases). Germline V gene data show CDR1 as SQVTM and CDR2 as ANQGSEA. The CDR3 loop spans 13 amino acids. The V gene lost 4 bases and the J gene lost 7 bases, with 14 bases spanning the gap. The CDR3 DNA reads as TGCAGCGTTGTCGGTAGGGGCGGACAGCCCCAGCATTTT. Translating it yields CSVVGRGGQPQHF.

This clonotype turned up a few times. The chain combines TRBV6-2 or TRBV6-3 with TRBJ1-2; perhaps TRBD1 as D (6 bases). CDR3 length: 15 residues. V shed 2 bases and J shed 2 bases, with 12 bases lying between them. CDR1 is MNHEY and CDR2 is SVGEGT in the germline V gene. The CDR3 region is CASSYRDTLNYGYTF. The CDR3 DNA reads as TGTGCCAGCAGTTACCGGGACACCCTGAACTATGGCTACACCTTC.

This clonotype was detected many times. This chain uses TRBV7-2 with TRBJ2-1; the match to TRBD1 covers 8 bases. Germline V CDR1 and CDR2: SGHTA, FQGNSA. This CDR3 is built from 14 residues. Unmatched junction bases numbered 4, after V lost 3 bases and J lost 6 bases. CDR3 loop: CASSFDRGSNEQFF. CDR3 in DNA: TGTGCCAGCAGCTTCGACAGGGGAAGCAATGAGCAGTTCTTC. The whole variable domain, remainder taken from reference TRBV7-2 and TRBJ2-1, is GAGVSQSPSNKVTEKGKDVELRCDPISGHTALYWYRQSLGQGLEFLIYFQGNSAPDKSGLPSDRFSAERTGGSVSTLTIQRTQQEDSAVYLCASSFDRGSNEQFFGPGTRLTVL.

This clonotype showed up many times. The limits of the CDR3 on the DNA are not certain, so only TCRdb's listed CDR3 is given. V is TRBV3-2 and J is TRBJ2-2; TRBD1, the table's D call, was not compared with the DNA. TRBV3-2 is deemed a pseudogene. The CDR3 region is 17 residues in length, termini included. This chain's CDR3 is CASSAFGRGAYTGELFF.

This clonotype was seen many times. This chain uses TRBV4-3 with TRBJ1-5; unclear D gene. Germline CDR1 reads LGHNA; CDR2 reads YSLEER. This CDR3 is 16 amino acids long. V lost 1 base and J 0 bases, leaving 10 bases between the germline ends. Written as DNA, the CDR3 is TGCGCCAGCAGCCAAGGAGGCCCCTATAGCAATCAGCCCCAGCATTTT. Its protein is CASSQGGPYSNQPQHF.

V gene TRBV20-1 combines with J gene TRBJ2-5; TRBD2 matches 12 bases. The CDR3 consists of 15 residues. Germline assignment: CDR1 DFQATT and CDR2 SNEGSKA (reference sequence). V dropped 5 bases and J dropped 4; count of bases not matched to a gene: 8. CDR3 region: CSASKTSGGSETQYF. DNA of the CDR3: TGCAGTGCTTCGAAGACTAGCGGGGGATCAGAGACCCAGTACTTC.

This clonotype is termed hyperexpanded. V gene TRBV28 combines with J gene TRBJ1-1; TRBD1 agrees at 7 bases. Germline V gene data show CDR1 as MDHEN and CDR2 as SYDVKM. V was pared by 3 bases and J by 5 bases, with 6 bases of the junction left unmatched. The CDR3 is 14 amino acids. The DNA of the CDR3 is TGTGCCAGCAGTTTTTGGCAGGGGGGGACTGAAGCTTTCTTT. Translating it yields CASSFWQGGTEAFF.

This clonotype was seen at least ten times. The chain uses TRBV7-2 and TRBJ1-4, with TRBD1 identical over 7 bases. After removal of 3 bases from V and 8 bases from J, the junction contained 3 bases not matched to a gene. Per the germline V gene, CDR1 is SGHTA and CDR2 is FQGNSA. This CDR3 contains 13 residues. In nucleotides, the CDR3 is TGTGCCAGCAGCTTTGCAGGGGGAGAAAAACTGTTTTTT. Its translation is CASSFAGGEKLFF.

This clonotype came up many times. The chain is built from TRBV3-1 and TRBJ2-7; unclear D gene. CDR1 LGHDT and CDR2 YNNKEL come from the germline V gene (reference sequence). The CDR3 loop spans 14 amino acids. The ends were cut back, 4 bases at V and 4 bases at J, with 14 bases in the middle. CDR3 residues: CASSPRQVGYEQYF. The CDR3 nucleotides are TGTGCCAGCAGCCCCCGCCAGGTCGGATACGAGCAGTACTTC.

This clonotype was recorded at least ten times. The chain has TRBV28 and TRBJ1-2; TRBD1 is a possible D gene (6 bases). V lost 2 bases and J 4 bases, leaving 11 bases between the germline ends. CDR1 is MDHEN, CDR2 SYDVKM, per germline. The CDR3 extends over 14 amino acids. CDR3 residues: CASSLEQGIYGYTF. CDR3 DNA sequence: TGTGCCAGCAGTTTAGAGCAGGGGATCTATGGCTACACCTTC.